The rows below give T cell receptor beta chains drawn from one sample of a study of T cells in Graves' hyperthyroidism and ophthalmopathy. One entry per CDR3 protein, called by TCRdb with MiXCR from the multiplex PCR reads. The sample lists 700,000 or so distinct CDR3 sequences; 16% were seen once. The sample comprised blood. These receptors all come from a man younger than 35 with Graves' hyperthyroidism. The CDR3 runs from the conserved cysteine through the conserved F or W. A D gene is named only where the DNA matches it firmly. Clone size appears in some rows only: once, few, many, or a class for an expanded clone.

V gene: TRBV9; J gene: TRBJ2-1; D gene: .; clone size: .; CDR3 DNA: TGTGCCAGCAGCGCCCAAGGGTCGGGTGAGCAGTTCTTC; CDR3 protein: CASSAQGSGEQFF
V gene: TRBV3-1; J gene: TRBJ2-5; D gene: .; clone size: few; CDR3 DNA: TGTGCCAGCAGCCAAGATCTGACACGGGGTTATTCGGAGACCCAGTACTTC; CDR3 protein: CASSQDLTRGYSETQYF
V gene: TRBV11-1; J gene: TRBJ2-1; D gene: .; clone size: many; CDR3 DNA: TGTGCCAGCAGGGCCTCGGGTGAGCAGTTCTTC; CDR3 protein: CASRASGEQFF
V gene: TRBV2; J gene: TRBJ2-7; D gene: TRBD2; clone size: many; CDR3 DNA: TGTGCCAGCAAACTCGGGAGGATCGACGAGCAGTACTTC; CDR3 protein: CASKLGRIDEQYF
V gene: TRBV6-2/TRBV6-3; J gene: TRBJ2-3; D gene: TRBD2; clone size: many; CDR3 DNA: TGTGCCAGCAGTTTCTCGACTAGCGGGAATTATGAAGATACGCAGTATTTT; CDR3 protein: CASSFSTSGNYEDTQYF
V gene: TRBV6-2/TRBV6-3; J gene: TRBJ2-7; D gene: TRBD1; clone size: many; CDR3 DNA: TGTGCCAGCAGACCCACCGGGACAGGGACCTCCTACGAGCAGTACTTC; CDR3 protein: CASRPTGTGTSYEQYF
V gene: TRBV9; J gene: TRBJ1-6; D gene: .; clone size: few; CDR3 DNA: TGTGCCAGCAGCGTAGAACAGGACGTCGCCCCCCTCCACTTT; CDR3 protein: CASSVEQDVAPLHF
V gene: TRBV2; J gene: TRBJ2-3; D gene: .; clone size: many; CDR3 DNA: TGTGCCAGCAGTGGGGGACTAGATACGCAGTATTTT; CDR3 protein: CASSGGLDTQYF
V gene: TRBV11-2; J gene: TRBJ2-3; D gene: .; clone size: .; CDR3 DNA: TGTGCCAGCAGCTTAGATGAGATCTCTGATACGCAGTATTTT; CDR3 protein: CASSLDEISDTQYF
V gene: TRBV9; J gene: TRBJ2-3; D gene: .; clone size: few; CDR3 DNA: TGTGCCAGCAGCGTAGATCACACAGATACGCAGTATTTT; CDR3 protein: CASSVDHTDTQYF
V gene: TRBV2; J gene: TRBJ1-5; D gene: .; clone size: few; CDR3 DNA: TGTGCCAGCGCAGATAGCAATCAGCCCCAGCATTTT; CDR3 protein: CASADSNQPQHF
V gene: TRBV12-3/TRBV12-4; J gene: TRBJ2-3; D gene: .; clone size: many; CDR3 DNA: TGTGCCAGCAGTCCTGGGCCCGTAGATACGCAGTATTTT; CDR3 protein: CASSPGPVDTQYF
V gene: TRBV2; J gene: TRBJ1-5; D gene: .; clone size: many; CDR3 DNA: TGTGCCAGCAGAACTGGGAATAGCAATCAGCCCCAGCATTTT; CDR3 protein: CASRTGNSNQPQHF
V gene: TRBV12-3/TRBV12-4; J gene: TRBJ2-3; D gene: TRBD2; clone size: many; CDR3 DNA: TGTGCCAGCAGCTCTCAGCGGGCGGGAGAAGATACGCAGTATTTT; CDR3 protein: CASSSQRAGEDTQYF
V gene: TRBV7-9; J gene: TRBJ1-1; D gene: TRBD1; clone size: many; CDR3 DNA: TGTGCCAGCAGCCAGGGGGGGAGGAACACTGAAGCTTTCTTT; CDR3 protein: CASSQGGRNTEAFF
V gene: TRBV28; J gene: TRBJ2-1; D gene: .; clone size: .; CDR3 DNA: TGTGCCAGCAGTCCCAAAACGCTAGATGCCCGAACGAGGTCCAATGAGCAGTTCTTC; CDR3 protein: CASSPKTLDARTRSNEQFF
V gene: TRBV5-6; J gene: TRBJ1-4; D gene: .; clone size: .; CDR3 DNA: TGTGCCAGCAGCTTGGGGGTGGGAAGCTCAACTAATGAAAAACTGTTTTTT; CDR3 protein: CASSLGVGSSTNEKLFF
V gene: TRBV7-2; J gene: TRBJ1-5; D gene: .; clone size: many; CDR3 DNA: TGCGCCAGCAGCTTGGGACCCGATCAGCCCCAGCATTTT; CDR3 protein: CASSLGPDQPQHF
V gene: TRBV6-2/TRBV6-3; J gene: TRBJ2-7; D gene: .; clone size: .; CDR3 DNA: TGTGCCAGCAGTAAACTAACAGGTCCTTACGAGCAGTACTTC; CDR3 protein: CASSKLTGPYEQYF
V gene: TRBV30; J gene: TRBJ2-5; D gene: .; clone size: many; CDR3 DNA: TGTGCCTGGAGCGATCCAACCCTCCCCGGGCGGTTCCAAGAGACCCAGTACTTC; CDR3 protein: CAWSDPTLPGRFQETQYF
V gene: TRBV14; J gene: TRBJ2-4; D gene: .; clone size: .; CDR3 DNA: TGTGCCAGCAGCCTCCCGGGGCGCTCAAACATTCAGTACTTC; CDR3 protein: CASSLPGRSNIQYF
V gene: TRBV7-8; J gene: TRBJ2-1; D gene: TRBD2; clone size: many; CDR3 DNA: TGTGCCAGCAGCTTAGGAGGGGCGCCAGATAGCGGGTCTACCTACAATGAGCAGTTCTTC; CDR3 protein: CASSLGGAPDSGSTYNEQFF
V gene: TRBV7-2; J gene: TRBJ2-1; D gene: .; clone size: .; CDR3 DNA: TGTGCCAGCAGCTTGCTCCATTTTCCGACAGACAATGAGCAGTTCTTC; CDR3 protein: CASSLLHFPTDNEQFF
V gene: TRBV12-3/TRBV12-4; J gene: TRBJ2-1; D gene: .; clone size: many; CDR3 DNA: TGTGCCAGCAGTTTACGACTAGATGATGAGCAGTTCTTC; CDR3 protein: CASSLRLDDEQFF
V gene: TRBV20-1; J gene: TRBJ2-3; D gene: .; clone size: .; CDR3 DNA: TGCAGTGCTAGAGTTGTGCGTACGGGGTATTTT; CDR3 protein: CSARVVRTGYF